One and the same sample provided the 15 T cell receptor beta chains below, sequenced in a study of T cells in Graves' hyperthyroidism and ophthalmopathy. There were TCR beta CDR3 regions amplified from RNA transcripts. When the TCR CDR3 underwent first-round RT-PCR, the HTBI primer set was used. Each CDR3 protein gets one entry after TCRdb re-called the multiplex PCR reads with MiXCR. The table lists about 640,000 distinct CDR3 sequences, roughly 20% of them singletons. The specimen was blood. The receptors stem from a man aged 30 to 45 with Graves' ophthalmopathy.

This chain's CDR3 is CASSSVAGGPNEQFF. DNA of the CDR3: TGCGCCAGCAGCTCAGTAGCGGGAGGTCCCAATGAGCAGTTCTTC. This chain joins TRBV5-1 and TRBJ2-1, with TRBD2 identical over 10 bases. V lost 3 bases, J lost 6 bases, and 6 bases stayed unmatched. Germline V gives CDR1 SGHRS, CDR2 YFSETQ. The CDR3 sequence is 15 residues long.

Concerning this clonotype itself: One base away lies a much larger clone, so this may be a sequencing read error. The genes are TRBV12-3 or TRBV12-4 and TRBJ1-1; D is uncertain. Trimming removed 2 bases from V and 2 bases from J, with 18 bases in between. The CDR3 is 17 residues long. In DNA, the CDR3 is TGTGCCAGCAGTTTACCCCCTGTGCTGGGCTCAAACACTGAAGCTTTCTTT. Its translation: CASSLPPVLGSNTEAFF.

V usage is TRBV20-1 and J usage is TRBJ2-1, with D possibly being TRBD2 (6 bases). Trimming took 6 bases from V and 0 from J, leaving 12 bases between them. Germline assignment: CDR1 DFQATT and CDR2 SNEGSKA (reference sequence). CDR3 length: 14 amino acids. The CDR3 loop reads CSAVAANSYNEQFF. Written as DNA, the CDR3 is TGCAGTGCCGTAGCGGCCAACTCCTACAATGAGCAGTTCTTC.

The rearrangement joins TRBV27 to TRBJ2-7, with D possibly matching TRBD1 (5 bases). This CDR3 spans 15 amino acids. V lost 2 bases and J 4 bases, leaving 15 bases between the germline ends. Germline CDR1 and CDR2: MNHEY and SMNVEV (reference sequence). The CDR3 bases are TGTGCCAGCAGTTTAAAGCCCCTAACAGGATACGAGCAGTACTTC. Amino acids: CASSLKPLTGYEQYF.

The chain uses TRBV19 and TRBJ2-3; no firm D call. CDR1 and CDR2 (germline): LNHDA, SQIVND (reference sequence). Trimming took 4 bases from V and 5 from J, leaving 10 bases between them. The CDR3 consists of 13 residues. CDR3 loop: CASSSLKGDTQYF. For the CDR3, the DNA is TGTGCCAGTAGTAGCCTGAAGGGAGATACGCAGTATTTT.

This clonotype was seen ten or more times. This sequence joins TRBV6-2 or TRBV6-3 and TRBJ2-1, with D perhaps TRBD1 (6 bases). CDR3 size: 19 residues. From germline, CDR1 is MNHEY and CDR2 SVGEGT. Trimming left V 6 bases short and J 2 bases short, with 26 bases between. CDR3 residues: CASSKPWTDPNFTYNEQFF. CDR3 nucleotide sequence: TGTGCCAGCAGCAAGCCTTGGACAGATCCCAACTTTACCTACAATGAGCAGTTCTTC.

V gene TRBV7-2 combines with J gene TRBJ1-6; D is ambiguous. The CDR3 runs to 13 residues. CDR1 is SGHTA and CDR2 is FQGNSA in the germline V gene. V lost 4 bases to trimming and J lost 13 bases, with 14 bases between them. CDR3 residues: CASSSEPLFPLHF. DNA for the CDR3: TGTGCCAGCAGCTCAGAGCCCCTCTTCCCCCTCCACTTT.

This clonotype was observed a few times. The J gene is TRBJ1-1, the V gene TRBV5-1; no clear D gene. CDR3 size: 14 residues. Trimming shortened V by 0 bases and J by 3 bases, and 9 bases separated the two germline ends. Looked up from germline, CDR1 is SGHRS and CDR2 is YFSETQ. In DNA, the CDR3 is TGCGCCAGCAGCTTGGAAGTCAGCCACACTGAAGCTTTCTTT. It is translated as CASSLEVSHTEAFF.

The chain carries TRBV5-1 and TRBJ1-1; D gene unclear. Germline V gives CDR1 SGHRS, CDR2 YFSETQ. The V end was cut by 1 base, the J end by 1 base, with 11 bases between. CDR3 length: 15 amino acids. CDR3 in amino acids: CASSLTLVQNTEAFF. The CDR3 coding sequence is TGCGCCAGCAGCTTGACTCTGGTCCAGAACACTGAAGCTTTCTTT.

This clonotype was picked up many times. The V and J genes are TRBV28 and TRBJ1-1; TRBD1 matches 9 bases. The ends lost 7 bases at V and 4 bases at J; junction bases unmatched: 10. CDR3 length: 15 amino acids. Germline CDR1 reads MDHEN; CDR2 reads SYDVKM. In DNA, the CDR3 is TGTGCCAGCACCCGGGACAGGGTTATGGTCACTGAAGCTTTCTTT. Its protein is CASTRDRVMVTEAFF.

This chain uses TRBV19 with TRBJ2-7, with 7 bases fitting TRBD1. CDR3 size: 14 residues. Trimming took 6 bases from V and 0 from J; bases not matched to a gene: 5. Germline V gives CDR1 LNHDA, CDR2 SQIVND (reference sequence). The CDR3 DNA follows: TGTGCCAGTAGGATACAGGGGAGCTCCTACGAGCAGTACTTC. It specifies CASRIQGSSYEQYF.

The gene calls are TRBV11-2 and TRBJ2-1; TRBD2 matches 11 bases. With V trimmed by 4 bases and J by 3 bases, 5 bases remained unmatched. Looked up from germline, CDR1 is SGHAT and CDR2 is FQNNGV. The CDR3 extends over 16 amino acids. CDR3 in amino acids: CASSSPSGRFYNEQFF. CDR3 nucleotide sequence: TGTGCCAGCAGCTCTCCTAGCGGGAGGTTCTACAATGAGCAGTTCTTC.

The CDR3 DNA reads TGCAGTGCTAGAGATGTATCGGCGGGACAGCCGAACACTGAAGCTTTCTTT. It is translated as CSARDVSAGQPNTEAFF. The chain combines TRBV20-1 with TRBJ1-1; TRBD1 aligns across 7 bases. Germline V lookup: CDR1 DFQATT, CDR2 SNEGSKA (reference sequence). The V segment lost 0 bases and the J segment 1 base; nucleotides outside the gene matches: 11. This CDR3 comprises 17 residues.

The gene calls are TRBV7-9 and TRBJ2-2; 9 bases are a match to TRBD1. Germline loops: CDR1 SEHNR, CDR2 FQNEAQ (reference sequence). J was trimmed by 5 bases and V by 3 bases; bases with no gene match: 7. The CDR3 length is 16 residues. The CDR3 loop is CASSFSDRGRTGELFF. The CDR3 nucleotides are TGTGCCAGCAGCTTTTCGGACAGGGGCAGGACCGGGGAGCTGTTTTTT.

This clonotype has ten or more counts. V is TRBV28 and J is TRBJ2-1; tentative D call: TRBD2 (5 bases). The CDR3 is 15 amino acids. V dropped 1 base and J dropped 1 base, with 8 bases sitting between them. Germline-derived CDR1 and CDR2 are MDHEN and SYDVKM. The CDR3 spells CASSLSLASYNEQFF. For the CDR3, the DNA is TGTGCCAGCAGTTTATCCCTAGCTTCCTACAATGAGCAGTTCTTC. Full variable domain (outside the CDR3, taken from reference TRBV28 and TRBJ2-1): DVKVTQSSRYLVKRTGEKVFLECVQDMDHENMFWYRQDPGLGLRLIYFSYDVKMKEKGDIPEGYSVSREKKERFSLILESASTNQTSMYLCASSLSLASYNEQFFGPGTRLTVL.